This TCR beta chain was observed in a study of T cells in Graves' hyperthyroidism and ophthalmopathy. Study-wide results and caveats: Most clonotypes expanded in thyroid above 0.001 were likewise present in blood.

CDR1 and CDR2 (germline): MNHEY, SVGAGI. After removal of 4 bases from V and 4 bases from J, the junction contained 11 bases not matched to a gene. There are 16 residues in the CDR3. The investigators amplified TCR beta CDR3 regions from RNA transcripts. With the HTBI primer set, the TCR CDR3 went through a first round of RT-PCR. TCRdb re-derived calls from the multiplex PCR reads in MiXCR, one entry per CDR3 protein. The sample yields some 770,000 distinct CDR3 sequences, around 15% seen once. This clonotype was detected many times. Antigen: not known. Patients aged 18 to 65 had newly diagnosed hyperthyroidism that had lasted under 2 months.

Sequencing used blood. The chain employs TRBV6-5 and TRBJ1-1, with 8 bases matching TRBD1. This TCR was sampled from a man aged 18 to 29 with Graves' hyperthyroidism. CDR3 region: CASSSLDRVLGTEAFF. CDR3 bases: TGTGCCAGCAGTTCCCTGGACAGGGTCCTGGGCACTGAAGCTTTCTTT.